The clone carrying this TCR beta chain was seen many times. V lost 3 bases to trimming and J lost 7 bases, with 16 bases between them. The germline V gene has CDR1 DFQATT and CDR2 SNEGSKA (reference sequence). The CDR3 is 13 amino acids. A second PCR, run for roughly 7 to 12 cycles, used a sample-barcoded 5' primer plus a J-beta primer mix. TCRdb redid the calling of the 5' RACE reads with MiXCR, one entry per CDR3 protein. The sample contains around 1,000,000 distinct CDR3 sequences, about 25% of which appear only once. These data originate in a study of blood T cells in healthy people across ages. These sequences were also reported in another study, on T cells of mothers and their children.

J is TRBJ2-7 and V is TRBV20-1; D could derive from TRBD1 or TRBD2 (5 bases each). This clonotype was sampled from a girl aged 2 to 9 in good health. The sequenced sample consisted of blood. This CDR3 is CSASGDQMWEQYF. The DNA of the CDR3 is TGCAGTGCTAGTGGGGACCAAATGTGGGAGCAGTACTTC.